The subject of this entry is one T cell receptor beta chain. Antigen: not known. The source of the sample is a study of cytomegalovirus exposure and HLA in healthy donors. General study results and limits: No immune exposure information besides CMV serostatus was available. TCR beta V- and J-gene trimming was later associated with a missense DCLRE1C variant.

At collection, donors were nominally healthy, but unrecorded immune exposures were probable. From germline, CDR1 is SGHRS and CDR2 YFSETQ. This CDR3 is 16 amino acids long. V dropped 4 bases and J dropped 5 bases, with 19 bases sitting between them. The PCR employed 60 Vbeta primers together with 13 Jbeta primers. This table comes from immunoSEQ multiplex PCR, and its TCRdb copy is limited to in-frame clones, with some not included. The table records 100,000 to 150,000 clones, 70% to 80% of them present only once. Sequences were obtained from PBMCs. The V and J genes are TRBV5-1 and TRBJ2-1; TRBD2 might be the D (7 bases). This TCR derives from a man aged 50 to 60 in good health and CMV-seronegative. As DNA, the CDR3 is TGCGCCAGCAGCAACAATCTGGGGGGGCTGGACAATGAGCAGTTCTTC. Its translation: CASSNNLGGLDNEQFF.